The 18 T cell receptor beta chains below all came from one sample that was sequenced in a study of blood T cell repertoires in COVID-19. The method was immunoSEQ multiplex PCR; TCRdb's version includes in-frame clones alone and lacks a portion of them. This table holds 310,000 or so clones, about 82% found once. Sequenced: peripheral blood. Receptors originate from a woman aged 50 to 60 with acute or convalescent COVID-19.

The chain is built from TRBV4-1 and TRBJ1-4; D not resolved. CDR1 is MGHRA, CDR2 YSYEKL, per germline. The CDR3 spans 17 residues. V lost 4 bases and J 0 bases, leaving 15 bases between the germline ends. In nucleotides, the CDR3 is TGCGCCAGCAGCCCCCGACTTGGAGCCCCAACTAATGAAAAACTGTTTTTT. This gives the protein CASSPRLGAPTNEKLFF.

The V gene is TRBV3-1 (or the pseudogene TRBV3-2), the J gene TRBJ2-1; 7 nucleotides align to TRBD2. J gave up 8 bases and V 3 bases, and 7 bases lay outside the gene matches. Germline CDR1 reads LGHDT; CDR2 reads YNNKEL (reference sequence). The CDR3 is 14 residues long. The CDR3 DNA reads TGTGCCAGCAGCCAGCAGACTAGCTCCGATGAGCAGTTCTTC. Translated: CASSQQTSSDEQFF.

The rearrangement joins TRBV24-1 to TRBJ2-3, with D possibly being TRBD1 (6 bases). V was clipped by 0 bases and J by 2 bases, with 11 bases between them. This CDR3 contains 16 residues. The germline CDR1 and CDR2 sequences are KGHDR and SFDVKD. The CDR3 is CATSDLQGSNTDTQYF. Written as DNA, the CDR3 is TGTGCCACCAGTGATTTGCAGGGGTCCAACACAGATACGCAGTATTTT.

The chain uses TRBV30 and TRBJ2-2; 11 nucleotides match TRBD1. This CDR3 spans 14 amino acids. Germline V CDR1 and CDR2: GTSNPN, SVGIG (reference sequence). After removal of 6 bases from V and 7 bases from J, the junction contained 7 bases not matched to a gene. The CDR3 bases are TGTGCCTGCAACCGGGACAGGGGGATCGGGGAGCTGTTTTTT. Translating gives CACNRDRGIGELFF.

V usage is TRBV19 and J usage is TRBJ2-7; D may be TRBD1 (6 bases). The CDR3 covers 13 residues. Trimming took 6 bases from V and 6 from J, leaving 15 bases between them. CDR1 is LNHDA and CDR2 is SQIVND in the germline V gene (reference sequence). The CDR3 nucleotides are TGTGCCAGTAGCATAACAGGGCCGGGCGAGCAGTACTTC. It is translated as CASSITGPGEQYF.

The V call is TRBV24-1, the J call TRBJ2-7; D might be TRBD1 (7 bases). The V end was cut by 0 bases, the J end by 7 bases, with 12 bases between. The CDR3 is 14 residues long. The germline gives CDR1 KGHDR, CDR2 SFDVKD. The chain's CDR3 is CATSDLKGAGEQYF. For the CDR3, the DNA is TGTGCCACCAGTGATTTGAAGGGGGCGGGGGAGCAGTACTTC.

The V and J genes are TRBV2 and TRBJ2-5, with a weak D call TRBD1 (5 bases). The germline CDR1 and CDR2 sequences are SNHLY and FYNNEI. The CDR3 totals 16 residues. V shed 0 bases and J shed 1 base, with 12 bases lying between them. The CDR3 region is CASSEAYGRGQETQYF. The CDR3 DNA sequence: TGTGCCAGCAGTGAAGCTTACGGAAGGGGCCAAGAGACCCAGTACTTC.

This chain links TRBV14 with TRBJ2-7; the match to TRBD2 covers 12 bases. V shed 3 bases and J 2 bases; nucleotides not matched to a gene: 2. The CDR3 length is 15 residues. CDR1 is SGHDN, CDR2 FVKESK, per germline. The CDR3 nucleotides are TGTGCCAGCAGCCAGGGACTAGCGGGTACCTACGAGCAGTACTTC. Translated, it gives CASSQGLAGTYEQYF.

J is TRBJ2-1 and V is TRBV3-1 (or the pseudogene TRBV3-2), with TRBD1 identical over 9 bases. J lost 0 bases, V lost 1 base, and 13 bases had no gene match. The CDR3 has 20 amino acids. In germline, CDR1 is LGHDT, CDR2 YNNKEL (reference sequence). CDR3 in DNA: TGTGCCAGCAGCCAAGTATATATGGGGGACAGGGAAAACTCCTACAATGAGCAGTTCTTC. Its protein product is CASSQVYMGDRENSYNEQFF.

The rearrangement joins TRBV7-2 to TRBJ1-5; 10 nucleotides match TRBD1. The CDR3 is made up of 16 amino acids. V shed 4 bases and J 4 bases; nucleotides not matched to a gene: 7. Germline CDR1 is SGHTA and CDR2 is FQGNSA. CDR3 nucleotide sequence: TGTGCCAGCAGCTGGCTCCCGGGACAGGGGAATCAGCCCCAGCATTTT. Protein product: CASSWLPGQGNQPQHF.

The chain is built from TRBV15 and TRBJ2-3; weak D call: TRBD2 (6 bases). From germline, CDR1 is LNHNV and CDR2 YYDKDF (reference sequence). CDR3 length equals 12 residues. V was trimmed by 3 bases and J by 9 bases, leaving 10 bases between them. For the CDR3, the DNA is TGTGCCACCAGCAGCCTGGGAGGCACGCAGTATTTT. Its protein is CATSSLGGTQYF.

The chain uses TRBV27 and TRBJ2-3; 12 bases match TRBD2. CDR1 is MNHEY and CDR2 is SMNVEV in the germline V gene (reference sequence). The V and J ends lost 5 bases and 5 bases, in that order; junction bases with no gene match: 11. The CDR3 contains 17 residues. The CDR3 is CASSGRLAGEEIDTQYF. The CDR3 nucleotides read TGTGCCAGCAGTGGTCGACTAGCGGGAGAAGAGATAGATACGCAGTATTTT.

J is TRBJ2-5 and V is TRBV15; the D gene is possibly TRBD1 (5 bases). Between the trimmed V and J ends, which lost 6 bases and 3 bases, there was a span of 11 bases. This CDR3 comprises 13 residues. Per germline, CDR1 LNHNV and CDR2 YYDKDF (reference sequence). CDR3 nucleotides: TGTGCCACCAGTGGCAGGGTCGAAGAGACCCAGTACTTC. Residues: CATSGRVEETQYF.

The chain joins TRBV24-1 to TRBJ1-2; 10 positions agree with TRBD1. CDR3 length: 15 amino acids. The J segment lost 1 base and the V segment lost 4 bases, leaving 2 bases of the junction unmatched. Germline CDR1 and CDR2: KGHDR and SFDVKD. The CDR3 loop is CATSDRDRGNYGYTF. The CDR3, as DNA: TGTGCCACCAGTGACCGGGACAGGGGTAACTATGGCTACACCTTC.

CDR3 sequence reads: CASSPQGTGSAYEQYF. The CDR3 nucleotides are TGTGCCAGCTCACCGCAAGGGACAGGGAGCGCCTACGAGCAGTACTTC. V gene TRBV18 combines with J gene TRBJ2-7, with 9 bases that match TRBD1. This CDR3 region has 16 residues. Germline CDR1 and CDR2: KGHSH and LQKENI. The ends lost 3 bases at V and 2 bases at J; junction bases unmatched: 8. The whole variable domain, filled in from reference TRBV18 and TRBJ2-7, reads NAGVMQNPRHLVRRRGQEARLRCSPMKGHSHVYWYRQLPEEGLKFMVYLQKENIIDESGMPKERFSAEFPKEGPSILRIQQVVRGDSAAYFCASSPQGTGSAYEQYFGPGTRLTVT.

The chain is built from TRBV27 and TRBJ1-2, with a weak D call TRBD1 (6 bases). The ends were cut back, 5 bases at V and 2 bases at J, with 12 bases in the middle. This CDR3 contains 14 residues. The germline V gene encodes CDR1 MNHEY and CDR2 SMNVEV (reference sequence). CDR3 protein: CASSGGGRNYGYTF. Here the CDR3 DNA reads TGTGCCAGCAGTGGGGGGGGGCGGAACTATGGCTACACCTTC.

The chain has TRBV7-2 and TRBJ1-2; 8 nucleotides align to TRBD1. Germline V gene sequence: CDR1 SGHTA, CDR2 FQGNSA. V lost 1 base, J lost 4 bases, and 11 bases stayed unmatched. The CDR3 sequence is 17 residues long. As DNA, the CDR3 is TGTGCCAGCAGCTTAGTTAGCAGTCAGGGGGCTGGCTATGGCTACACCTTC. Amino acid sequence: CASSLVSSQGAGYGYTF.

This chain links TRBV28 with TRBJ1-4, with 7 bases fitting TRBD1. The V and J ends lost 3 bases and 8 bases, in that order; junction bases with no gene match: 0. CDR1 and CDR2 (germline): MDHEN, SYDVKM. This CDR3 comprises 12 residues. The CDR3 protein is CASSLDREKLFF. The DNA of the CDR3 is TGTGCCAGCAGTTTGGACAGGGAAAAACTGTTTTTT.